The clone carrying this TCR beta chain showed up many times. Its matching antigen is unknown. The time point: persistent/refractory GD, antithyroid drugs over 5 years with positive TRAb. From PBMCs, RNA was extracted and then used to make the TCR library. Patients hailed from an endocrinology department in Xi'an, China. The sample comes from a study of regulatory T cells in long-lasting Graves disease. The study's findings and limits: Sample size was small, which may have lowered accuracy. Study was limited to peripheral blood, excluding thyroid tissue.

V dropped 1 base and J dropped 11 bases, with 14 bases sitting between them. CDR3 length: 13 amino acids. Germline values: CDR1 LGHNT, CDR2 FRNRAP. Library construction for TCR beta used iRepertoire HTBI primers and Arm-PCR of CDR3 regions. A single record per CDR3 protein comes from TCRdb applying MiXCR to the multiplex PCR reads. The repertoire holds under 350,000 distinct CDR3 sequences, under 25% seen once, with around 50% in the top ten. The specimen comprised peripheral blood mononuclear cells (PBMCs), sampled when the disease was refractory, from a patient treated with antithyroid drugs. J is TRBJ1-1 and V is TRBV12-5; maybe TRBD1 (5 bases). This receptor was identified in a female donor with Graves disease. In DNA form, the CDR3 reads TGTGCTAGTGGTTTGGCCTCCGGGACGCCCGCTTTCTTT. It codes for CASGLASGTPAFF.